The source of this T cell receptor (beta chain) is a study of T cell responses to AZD1222 COVID-19 vaccine. The CDR3 extends over 15 amino acids. The V and J ends lost 4 bases and 6 bases, in that order; junction bases with no gene match: 11. Germline V CDR1 and CDR2: SGHKS, YYEKEE (reference sequence). Researchers grouped second doses given at about 4 or about 12 weeks into one pool. General study points: Most donors were white British, females outnumbered males, and clonal diversity was possibly underestimated. Repertoires were collected only later (after the peak T cell response had occurred).

Libraries were prepared by immunoSEQ multiplex PCR; TCRdb keeps only in-frame clonotypes and omits some of them. The sample carries about 90,000 clones, around 87% recorded once. Worth noting for this clone: What it recognizes is unknown.

This receptor was taken from an adult who received the AZD1222 COVID-19 vaccine. The material was peripheral blood, obtained 28 days after the second AZD1222 dose. The chain combines TRBV5-5 with TRBJ2-7, with 9 positions matching TRBD1. CDR3 nucleotides: TGTGCCAGCAGCGGCTCCGGGACAGGGTACCTCGAGCAGTACTTC. Amino acid sequence: CASSGSGTGYLEQYF.